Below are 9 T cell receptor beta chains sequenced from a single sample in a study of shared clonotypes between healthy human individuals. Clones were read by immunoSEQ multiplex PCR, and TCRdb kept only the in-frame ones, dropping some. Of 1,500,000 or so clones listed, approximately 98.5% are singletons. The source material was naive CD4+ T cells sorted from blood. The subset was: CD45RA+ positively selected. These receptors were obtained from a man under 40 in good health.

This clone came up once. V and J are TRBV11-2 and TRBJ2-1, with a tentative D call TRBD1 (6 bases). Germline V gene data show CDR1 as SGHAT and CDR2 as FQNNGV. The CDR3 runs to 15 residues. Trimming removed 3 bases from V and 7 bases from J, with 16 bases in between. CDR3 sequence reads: CASSLGTLTSNEQFF. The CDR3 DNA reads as TGTGCCAGCAGCTTGGGGACACTTACCTCTAATGAGCAGTTCTTC.

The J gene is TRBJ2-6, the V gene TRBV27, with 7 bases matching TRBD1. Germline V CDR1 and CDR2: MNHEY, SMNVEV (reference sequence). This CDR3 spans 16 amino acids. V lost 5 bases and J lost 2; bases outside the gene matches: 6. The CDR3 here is CASSPDRVAGANVLTF. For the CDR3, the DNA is TGTGCCAGCAGTCCCGACAGGGTAGCTGGGGCCAACGTCCTGACTTTC.

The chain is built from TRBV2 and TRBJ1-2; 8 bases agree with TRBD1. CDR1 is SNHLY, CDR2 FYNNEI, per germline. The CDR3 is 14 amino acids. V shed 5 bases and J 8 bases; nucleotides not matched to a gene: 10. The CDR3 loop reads CASSPARGPDGYTF. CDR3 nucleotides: TGTGCCAGCAGTCCAGCCAGGGGGCCTGACGGCTACACCTTC.

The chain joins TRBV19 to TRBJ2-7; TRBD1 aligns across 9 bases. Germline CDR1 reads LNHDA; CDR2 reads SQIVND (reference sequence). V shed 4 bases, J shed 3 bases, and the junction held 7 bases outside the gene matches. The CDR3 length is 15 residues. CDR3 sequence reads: CASSRDRGLNYEQYF. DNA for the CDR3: TGTGCCAGTAGTAGAGACAGGGGGTTGAACTACGAGCAGTACTTC.

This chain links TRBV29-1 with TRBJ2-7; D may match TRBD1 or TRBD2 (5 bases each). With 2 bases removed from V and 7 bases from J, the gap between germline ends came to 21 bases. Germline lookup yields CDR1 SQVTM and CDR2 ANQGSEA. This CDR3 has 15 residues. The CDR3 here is CSVEYLSGSFGEQYF. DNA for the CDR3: TGCAGCGTTGAATACCTATCAGGGAGCTTTGGAGAGCAGTACTTC.

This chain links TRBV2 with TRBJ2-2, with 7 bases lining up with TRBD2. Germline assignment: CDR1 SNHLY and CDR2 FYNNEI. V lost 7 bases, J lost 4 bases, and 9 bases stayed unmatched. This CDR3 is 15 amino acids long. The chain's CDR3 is CASTWGLRATGELFF. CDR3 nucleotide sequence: TGTGCCAGCACCTGGGGACTACGTGCCACCGGGGAGCTGTTTTTT.

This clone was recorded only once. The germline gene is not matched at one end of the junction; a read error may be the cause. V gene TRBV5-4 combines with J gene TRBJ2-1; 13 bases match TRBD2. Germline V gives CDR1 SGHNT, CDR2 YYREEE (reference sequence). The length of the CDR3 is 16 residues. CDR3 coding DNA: TGTGCCAGCAGTTTGGGAGGGACTAGCGGGAAGAATGAGCAGTTCTTC. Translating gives CASSLGGTSGKNEQFF.

The CDR3 region has the DNA TGTGCCAGCAGCTTAATTCGGTACCAAGAGACCCAGTACTTC. Translating it yields CASSLIRYQETQYF. This sequence joins TRBV7-9 and TRBJ2-5; D call uncertain. Germline values: CDR1 SEHNR, CDR2 FQNEAQ (reference sequence). V dropped 2 bases and J dropped 0 bases, with 7 bases sitting between them. The CDR3 loop spans 14 amino acids.

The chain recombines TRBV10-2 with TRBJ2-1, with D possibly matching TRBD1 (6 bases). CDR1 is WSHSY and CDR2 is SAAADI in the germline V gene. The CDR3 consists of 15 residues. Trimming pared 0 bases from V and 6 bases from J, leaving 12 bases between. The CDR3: CASSESQGLVNEQFF. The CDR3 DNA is TGCGCCAGCAGTGAGTCCCAGGGGCTTGTCAATGAGCAGTTCTTC.